A selection of T cell receptor beta chains follows, all from one sample in a study of blood T cell repertoires in COVID-19. The data were produced by immunoSEQ multiplex PCR, yet TCRdb's version contains in-frame clones alone and is incomplete. The table includes some 500,000 clones, approximately 90% detected once. Sequencing was done on a sample of PBMCs or T cells enriched from blood (not recorded which). All receptors derive from a woman in her thirties or forties who had recovered from COVID-19. The CDR3 runs from the conserved cysteine through the conserved F or W. D genes are given only for firm matches. Size values are once, few and many counts, or a class for expanded clones, and some rows have none.

abundance	v_gene	j_gene	d_gene	CDR3aa	CDR3nt
.	TRBV19	TRBJ1-2	TRBD1	CASGGGTGLSYGYTF	TGTGCCTCAGGCGGCGGGACAGGGCTTTCCTATGGCTACACCTTC
.	TRBV5-1	TRBJ1-1	.	CASRTANTEAFF	TGCGCCAGCAGAACAGCGAACACTGAAGCTTTCTTT
.	TRBV12-3/TRBV12-4	TRBJ1-1	.	CASRATEAFF	TGTGCCAGCAGAGCGACTGAAGCTTTCTTT
.	TRBV9	TRBJ2-5	TRBD2	CASSGTSGRAQETQYF	TGTGCCAGCAGCGGGACTAGCGGGAGGGCCCAGGAGACCCAGTACTTC
few	TRBV5-1	TRBJ1-1	.	CASRPTANTEAFF	TGCGCCAGCAGACCGACAGCGAACACTGAAGCTTTCTTT
.	TRBV11-2	TRBJ2-7	TRBD1	CASSLSQGVPYEQYF	TGTGCCAGCAGCTTATCACAGGGGGTCCCCTACGAGCAGTACTTC
.	TRBV10-3	TRBJ2-7	.	CAITQRLESEQYF	TGTGCCATCACCCAAAGACTAGAAAGCGAGCAGTACTTC
.	TRBV5-1	TRBJ2-2	.	CASSLPSTGNTGELFF	TGCGCCAGCAGCCTACCATCGACAGGGAACACCGGGGAGCTGTTTTTT
.	TRBV7-2	TRBJ1-3	.	CASSRAGTSGNTIYF	TGTGCCAGCAGCCGGGCCGGGACATCTGGAAACACCATATATTTT
.	TRBV11-3	TRBJ1-1	.	CASSSRHFWEAFF	TGTGCCAGCAGCTCAAGACACTTCTGGGAAGCTTTCTTT
.	TRBV7-9	TRBJ1-1	TRBD1	CASRRTGGITEAFF	TGTGCCAGCAGAAGGACAGGTGGTATCACTGAAGCTTTCTTT
.	TRBV18	TRBJ2-3	.	CASSPIWAFSTDTQYF	TGTGCCAGCTCACCCATCTGGGCGTTTAGCACAGATACGCAGTATTTT
.	TRBV28	TRBJ2-7	TRBD1	CASSQPQGTSYEQYF	TGTGCCAGCAGCCAGCCACAGGGGACCTCCTACGAGCAGTACTTC
.	TRBV7-2	TRBJ2-1	.	CASSFRSVLGLSYNEQFF	TGTGCCAGCAGCTTTAGGTCGGTTCTGGGCCTTTCCTACAATGAGCAGTTCTTC
.	TRBV5-1	TRBJ2-7	TRBD2	CASSYGLAGGNEQYF	TGCGCCAGCAGCTACGGACTAGCGGGAGGTAACGAGCAGTACTTC
.	TRBV6-5	TRBJ2-7	TRBD1	CASSSTGAEQYF	TGTGCCAGCAGCTCGACAGGGGCCGAGCAGTACTTC